This T cell receptor beta chain was sequenced for a study of response to subunit inactivated influenza vaccine. Germline-derived CDR1 and CDR2 are SEHNR and FQNEAQ (reference sequence). The V end lost 5 bases, the J end lost 4 bases, and 11 bases lay between the germline ends. CDR3 size: 14 residues. This clonotype turned up a few times. Its antigen is as yet unknown. From the RT-PCR reads, TCRdb called clonotypes with MiXCR, one entry per CDR3 protein. The profile shows some 600,000 distinct CDR3 sequences, around 13% of them singletons. General study points: Seasonal influenza vaccination, on each occasion, was suggested by the authors to recruit few new T cells.

This sequence joins TRBV7-9 and TRBJ1-4, with a weak D call TRBD1 (5 bases). Material: PBMCs from blood, obtained 14 to 15 days before vaccination. This TCR derives from a man aged 45-65 years who received an inactivated influenza vaccine. The CDR3 sequence: CASSPGLGNEKLFF. The CDR3, as DNA: TGTGCCAGCAGCCCGGGACTGGGTAATGAAAAACTGTTTTTT.